A single sample gave rise to the 24 T cell receptor beta chains below, sequenced in a study of blood T cell repertoires in COVID-19. Only in-frame clones appear in the TCRdb table, and some are missing; sequencing was by immunoSEQ multiplex PCR. The data show hundreds of thousands of clones, over 75% seen once. The sequenced sample was PBMCs or T cells enriched from blood (not recorded which). All receptors come from a woman in her twenties or thirties who had recovered from COVID-19.

The rearrangement links TRBV9 to TRBJ2-5; D may match TRBD1 or TRBD2 (10 bases each). CDR3 size: 19 residues. CDR1 is SGDLS, CDR2 YYNGEE, per germline. Trimming removed 4 bases from V and 4 bases from J, with 29 bases in between. CDR3 nucleotides: TGTGCCAGCAGCACCGGGACAGGGGTCCTAGGACTAGCGGCAGAGACCCAGTACTTC. Protein product: CASSTGTGVLGLAAETQYF.

The chain uses TRBV10-2 and TRBJ1-2, with D perhaps TRBD1 (6 bases). The CDR3 runs 14 residues. Germline lookup yields CDR1 WSHSY and CDR2 SAAADI. Trimming removed 4 bases from V and 7 bases from J, with 16 bases in between. This CDR3 reads CASSAGARLGGYTF. For the CDR3, the DNA is TGCGCCAGCAGTGCAGGGGCCAGGCTTGGTGGCTACACCTTC.

The chain uses TRBV5-1 and TRBJ1-3; D gene ambiguous. The CDR3 is 15 residues long. Germline V gene data show CDR1 as SGHRS and CDR2 as YFSETQ. The germline V and J ends were trimmed by 4 bases and 6 bases, with 17 bases remaining between them. The CDR3 reads CASSPPSSGVNTIYF. CDR3 sequence (DNA): TGCGCCAGCAGCCCACCGAGCAGCGGAGTAAACACCATATATTTT. Together with reference TRBV5-1 and TRBJ1-3, the CDR3 gives the full variable domain: KAGVTQTPRYLIKTRGQQVTLSCSPISGHRSVSWYQQTPGQGLQFLFEYFSETQRNKGNFPGRFSGRQFSNSRSEMNVSTLELGDSALYLCASSPPSSGVNTIYFGEGSWLTVV.

The V gene is TRBV12-3 or TRBV12-4, the J gene TRBJ1-1; D gene ambiguous. The CDR3 is 11 amino acids. With 1 base removed from V and 7 bases from J, the gap between germline ends came to 4 bases. The CDR3 coding sequence is TGTGCCAGCAGTTTAGTTTATGAAGCTTTCTTT. Translated, it gives CASSLVYEAFF.

The gene calls are TRBV7-9 and TRBJ2-3, with D possibly matching TRBD1 (7 bases). Trimming removed 5 bases from V and 4 bases from J, with 16 bases in between. Per the germline V gene, CDR1 is SEHNR and CDR2 is FQNEAQ (reference sequence). The CDR3 totals 15 residues. The CDR3 DNA follows: TGTGCCAGCAGCATAGGGCAGGGGGAGGCAGATACGCAGTATTTT. This gives the protein CASSIGQGEADTQYF.

The chain is built from TRBV7-9 and TRBJ1-2; D unresolved. There are 13 residues in the CDR3. Trimming pared 7 bases from V and 1 base from J, leaving 10 bases between. Germline V CDR1 and CDR2: SEHNR, FQNEAQ (reference sequence). CDR3 loop: CASNQDSNYGYTF. The CDR3 DNA reads as TGTGCCAGCAACCAGGATAGTAACTATGGCTACACCTTC.

The J gene is TRBJ1-6, the V gene TRBV6-2 or TRBV6-3; tentatively, D is TRBD1 (6 bases). The germline V gene encodes CDR1 MNHEY and CDR2 SVGEGT. V gave up 2 bases and J gave up 4 bases, with 12 bases separating them. The CDR3 has 16 amino acids. CDR3 sequence (DNA): TGTGCCAGCAGTTACGTCAGGGGCGTTTATAATTCACCCCTCCACTTT. Translation gives CASSYVRGVYNSPLHF.

This chain connects TRBV6-5 to TRBJ2-2; D is possibly TRBD2 (6 bases). From germline, CDR1 is MNHEY and CDR2 SVGAGI. Trimming left V 5 bases short and J 1 base short, with 8 bases between. CDR3 length: 14 amino acids. The CDR3 DNA reads TGTGCCAGCAGTATCGGGGGGAACACCGGGGAGCTGTTTTTT. Protein: CASSIGGNTGELFF.

The genes are TRBV2 and TRBJ2-1; 8 nucleotides line up with TRBD1. The CDR3 is made up of 14 amino acids. From germline, CDR1 is SNHLY and CDR2 FYNNEI. V lost 6 bases and J lost 6; bases outside the gene matches: 7. The CDR3 protein is CASSPDRVVNEQFF. For the CDR3, the DNA is TGTGCCAGCAGCCCGGACAGGGTTGTCAATGAGCAGTTCTTC.

The chain uses TRBV19 and TRBJ2-2, with unresolved D. The CDR3 runs to 14 residues. CDR1 and CDR2 from the germline V gene are LNHDA and SQIVND (reference sequence). The V end lost 6 bases, the J end lost 1 base, and 9 bases lay between the germline ends. CDR3 residues: CASRARGNTGELFF. The CDR3 DNA reads TGTGCCAGTAGGGCCAGAGGGAACACCGGGGAGCTGTTTTTT.

The gene calls are TRBV3-1 (or the pseudogene TRBV3-2) and TRBJ2-7, with 11 bases aligning to TRBD2. V gave up 3 bases and J gave up 2 bases; unmatched junction bases: 3. From germline, CDR1 is LGHDT and CDR2 YNNKEL (reference sequence). The CDR3 has 15 residues. This CDR3 is CASSHPGLAAYEQYF. DNA for the CDR3: TGTGCCAGCAGCCATCCGGGACTAGCGGCCTACGAGCAGTACTTC.

The genes are TRBV24-1 and TRBJ2-1, with D possibly matching TRBD1 (6 bases). Germline CDR1 KGHDR, CDR2 SFDVKD. This CDR3 has 14 residues. V was clipped by 6 bases and J by 5 bases, with 13 bases between them. This chain's CDR3 is CATSPRGTHNEQFF. For the CDR3, the DNA is TGTGCCACCAGTCCTCGAGGGACACACAATGAGCAGTTCTTC.

This chain links TRBV12-3 or TRBV12-4 with TRBJ2-5, with 7 positions matching TRBD1. V was pared by 6 bases and J by 7 bases, with 8 bases of the junction left unmatched. The CDR3 has 13 residues. The CDR3 DNA is TGTGCCAGCAGGGCCGGGACAGAGGGGACCCAGTACTTC. Translated, it gives CASRAGTEGTQYF.

This chain uses TRBV29-1 with TRBJ2-1; possibly TRBD1 for D (6 bases). Trimming pared 7 bases from V and 3 bases from J, leaving 19 bases between. The CDR3 spans 15 residues. The germline CDR1 and CDR2 sequences are SQVTM and ANQGSEA. As DNA, the CDR3 is TGCAGCGCAACTTCCACAGGGTTTTACTACAATGAGCAGTTCTTC. Translating it yields CSATSTGFYYNEQFF.

This clone was detected only a few times. The chain links TRBV6-5 to TRBJ2-2; possible D gene TRBD1, 6 bases. This CDR3 spans 14 amino acids. Trimming left V 4 bases short and J 1 base short, with 7 bases between. Germline V lookup: CDR1 MNHEY, CDR2 SVGAGI. Here the CDR3 reads CASSSTGNTGELFF. CDR3 DNA sequence: TGTGCCAGCAGTTCGACAGGGAACACCGGGGAGCTGTTTTTT.

This rearrangement joins TRBV4-1 to TRBJ1-2, with D uncertain. V gave up 3 bases and J gave up 5 bases, with 19 bases separating them. Germline values: CDR1 MGHRA, CDR2 YSYEKL. The CDR3 sequence is 16 residues long. DNA of the CDR3: TGCGCCAGCAGCCAGATAGGTTCGGGGATGGGATATGGCTACACCTTC. Amino acid sequence: CASSQIGSGMGYGYTF.

As concerns this clone: One end of the junction is discordant with germline, which a read error may explain. The V gene is TRBV6-6, the J gene TRBJ2-1; D is unresolved. Germline CDR1 and CDR2: MNHNY and SVGAGI (reference sequence). The CDR3 is 15 residues long. The CDR3 DNA sequence: TGTGCCAGCAGTCCTCGGGTCCCTCCCTACACTGAGCAGTTCTTC. This sequence encodes CASSPRVPPYTEQFF.

The CDR3 nucleotides are TGTGCCACAATGGAGGTAGCTGAGCAGTTCTTC. Translated: CATMEVAEQFF. J is TRBJ2-1 and V is TRBV12-3 or TRBV12-4, with D possibly being TRBD2 (5 bases). Trimming cost V 10 bases and J 9 bases, with 13 bases left between them. The CDR3 totals 11 residues.

This chain joins TRBV12-3 or TRBV12-4 and TRBJ2-7; TRBD1 aligns across 8 bases. The CDR3 runs to 13 residues. V was clipped by 9 bases and J by 4 bases; unmatched bases: 8. As DNA, the CDR3 is TGTGCCAGTAGTGGCAGGGGGCAGTACGAGCAGTACTTC. It is translated as CASSGRGQYEQYF.

The chain recombines TRBV29-1 with TRBJ1-1, with 8 bases fitting TRBD1. V lost 4 bases to trimming and J lost 1 base; unmatched junction nucleotides: 8. The CDR3 is 15 amino acids. Germline V lookup: CDR1 SQVTM, CDR2 ANQGSEA. As DNA, the CDR3 is TGCAGCGTTGTCCTGTTACAGGGGGGGAACACTGAAGCTTTCTTT. Its protein product is CSVVLLQGGNTEAFF. The full variable domain, its missing parts supplied by reference TRBV29-1 and TRBJ1-1, is SAVISQKPSRDICQRGTSLTIQCQVDSQVTMMFWYRQQPGQSLTLIATANQGSEATYESGFVIDKFPISRPNLTFSTLTVSNMSPEDSSIYLCSVVLLQGGNTEAFFGQGTRLTVV.

V and J are TRBV5-1 and TRBJ1-1; no definite D call. Trimming stripped 1 base from V and 0 bases from J, with 7 bases between. Per germline, CDR1 SGHRS and CDR2 YFSETQ. CDR3 length: 14 amino acids. Here the CDR3 reads CASSLTQVNTEAFF. CDR3 in DNA: TGCGCCAGCAGCTTGACTCAGGTGAACACTGAAGCTTTCTTT.

The V call is TRBV7-9, the J call TRBJ1-2; possibly TRBD1 for D (6 bases). The germline V and J ends were trimmed by 0 bases and 5 bases, with 7 bases remaining between them. The CDR3 runs to 13 residues. CDR1 and CDR2 (germline): SEHNR, FQNEAQ (reference sequence). CDR3: CASSLATGYGYTF. CDR3 nucleotides: TGTGCCAGCAGCTTAGCGACAGGATATGGCTACACCTTC. The full variable domain, completed using reference TRBV7-9 and TRBJ1-2, is DTGVSQNPRHKITKRGQNVTFRCDPISEHNRLYWYRQTLGQGPEFLTYFQNEAQLEKSRLLSDRFSAERPKGSFSTLEIQRTEQGDSAMYLCASSLATGYGYTFGSGTRLTVV.

The chain has TRBV30 and TRBJ1-6, with D possibly matching TRBD1 (6 bases). The CDR3 totals 21 residues. Germline V gives CDR1 GTSNPN, CDR2 SVGIG (reference sequence). V was clipped by 5 bases and J by 0 bases, with 29 bases between them. DNA of the CDR3: TGTGCCTGGGTTGACCGGGATTCTGGACAGTTACTGAGCTCCTATAATTCACCCCTCCACTTT. This sequence encodes CAWVDRDSGQLLSSYNSPLHF.

V is TRBV30 and J is TRBJ1-4; D is unclear. CDR3 length equals 13 residues. Germline CDR1 and CDR2: GTSNPN and SVGIG (reference sequence). V was clipped by 3 bases and J by 11 bases, with 16 bases between them. The CDR3 loop reads CAWSANTVGKLFF. For the CDR3, the DNA is TGTGCCTGGAGCGCCAACACCGTCGGGAAACTGTTTTTT.